The next 7 T cell receptor beta chains were all read from a single sample in a study of human T cells and chemical hapten exposure. This sample's time point: patch test 1, 2 weeks after DPC sensitization. Treatment of the sample: therapeutic diphenylcyclopropenone sensitization with weekly scalp DPC. It was from unfractionated whole blood that total RNA was extracted. TCRdb processed the RACE reads anew with MiXCR; each CDR3 protein has one entry. The data contain approximately 52,000 distinct CDR3 sequences, about 10% of them singletons. Sample: whole blood, taken in connection with sensitization to the hapten diphenylcyclopropenone (DPC). The receptor source for this set is a woman between 40 and 50 years old with alopecia areata. Some clones in this sample may be carry-over from other donors' samples.

This clonotype was picked up a small number of times. The genes are TRBV5-1 and TRBJ1-5; D uncertain. V lost 4 bases and J lost 4, with 9 bases in between. The germline V gene has CDR1 SGHRS and CDR2 YFSETQ. The CDR3 runs 13 residues. The CDR3 DNA reads TGCGCCAGCAGCATCGACCTGAATCAGCCCCAGCATTTT. This codes for CASSIDLNQPQHF.

The table lists this clonotype with many counts. V and J are TRBV24-1 and TRBJ2-1; D unclear. This CDR3 is built from 13 residues. Germline V gives CDR1 KGHDR, CDR2 SFDVKD. V was pared by 8 bases and J by 0 bases, with 7 bases between. The CDR3 DNA sequence: TGTGCCACCATAGGTGGCTCCTACAATGAGCAGTTCTTC. The encoded protein is CATIGGSYNEQFF.

This chain connects TRBV7-3 to TRBJ2-1; D is perhaps TRBD1 or TRBD2 (5 bases each). Germline values: CDR1 SGHTA, CDR2 FQGTGA. V was trimmed by 3 bases and J by 4 bases, leaving 10 bases between them. The length of the CDR3 is 14 residues. CDR3 sequence reads: CASSFGEGYNEQFF. In nucleotides, the CDR3 is TGTGCCAGCAGCTTTGGAGAGGGGTACAATGAGCAGTTCTTC.

This clonotype was seen repeatedly, ten times or more. The chain uses TRBV27 and TRBJ1-5; D call uncertain. The CDR3 has 12 residues. V lost 5 bases, J lost 4 bases, and 6 bases lay in between. Germline CDR1 and CDR2: MNHEY and SMNVEV (reference sequence). For the CDR3, the DNA is TGTGCCAGCAGTCCTGGGAATCAGCCCCAGCATTTT. It specifies CASSPGNQPQHF.

This clonotype was seen a handful of times. The chain has TRBV20-1 and TRBJ2-2; 11 nucleotides agree with TRBD1. Trimming at V came to 0 bases and at J to 0 bases, leaving 12 bases not matched to a gene. The CDR3 sequence is 20 residues long. Germline assignment: CDR1 DFQATT and CDR2 SNEGSKA (reference sequence). CDR3 DNA sequence: TGCAGTGCTAGAGAGAATTGGGACAGGGGGAGTGGAACGAACACCGGGGAGCTGTTTTTT. This translates into CSARENWDRGSGTNTGELFF.

This clonotype has just a few counts. The V gene is TRBV6-5, the J gene TRBJ1-1; D is uncertain. Trimming removed 4 bases from V and 1 base from J, with 7 bases in between. CDR1 MNHEY and CDR2 SVGAGI come from the germline V gene. The CDR3 is 13 residues long. This CDR3 is CASSSQRNTEAFF. CDR3 coding DNA: TGTGCCAGCAGTTCCCAGAGGAACACTGAAGCTTTCTTT.

The chain joins TRBV3-1 to TRBJ1-6; D uncertain. Germline V gene lookup returns CDR1 LGHDT and CDR2 YNNKEL (reference sequence). This CDR3 has 11 residues. The V gene lost 6 bases and the J gene lost 14 bases, with 11 bases spanning the gap. The DNA for the CDR3 is TGTGCCAGCAGGAGAACCGGGGCCCTCCACTTT. Protein sequence: CASRRTGALHF.